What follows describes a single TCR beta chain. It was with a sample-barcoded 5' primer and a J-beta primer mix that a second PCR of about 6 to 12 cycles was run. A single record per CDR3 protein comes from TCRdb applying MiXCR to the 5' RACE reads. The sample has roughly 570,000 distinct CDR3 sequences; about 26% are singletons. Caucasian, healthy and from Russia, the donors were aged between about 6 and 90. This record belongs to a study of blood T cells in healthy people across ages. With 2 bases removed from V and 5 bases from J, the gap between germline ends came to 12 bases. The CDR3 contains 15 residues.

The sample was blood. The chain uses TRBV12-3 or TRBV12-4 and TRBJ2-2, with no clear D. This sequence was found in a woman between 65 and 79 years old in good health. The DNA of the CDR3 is TGTGCCAGCAGTTTAAGGCTAGTGGGAACCGGGGAGCTGTTTTTT. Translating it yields CASSLRLVGTGELFF.